One sample yielded the 3 T cell receptor beta chains listed below, sequenced in a study of vaccination and CD4 T cells after COVID-19 (dated by TCRdb to 2022 to 2024). Libraries came from PCR. The instrument given in TCRdb is Illumina iSeq 100. TCR sequencing of DNA from cultured CD4+ T cells used the Oncomine TCR Beta short-read assay at the Johns Hopkins FTIC core. The public reads were quality trimmed at Q25 with fastp and then assembled into clones with MiXCR by TCRdb, keeping productive beta chains. Each CDR3 protein gets just one entry, which takes the most common genes and DNA from the rows behind it. Here the sample has almost 20,000 distinct CDR3 sequences; under 70% occur a single time. 15% to 20% of the sample is held by the ten biggest clonotypes. In light of the paper, this sample's treatment or condition label describes: 10-day PBMC culture with coronavirus spike peptide pools or control peptides (ViraFEST assay).

What these receptors recognize is not known. The source material was CD4+ T cells from blood, cultured in vitro. The receptors here all came from a human donor who had recovered from COVID-19.

The chain links TRBV7-9 to TRBJ1-1; D call uncertain. Between the trimmed V and J ends, which lost 4 bases and 4 bases, there was a span of 13 bases. Germline CDR1 is SEHNR and CDR2 is FQNEAQ (reference sequence). The CDR3 has 14 residues. The CDR3 sequence: CASSSGTWGTEAFF. The DNA of the CDR3 is TGTGCCAGCAGCTCTGGAACCTGGGGCACTGAAGCTTTCTTT.

This clonotype was observed a few times. This chain connects TRBV7-2 to TRBJ2-6, with D unclear. V gave up 0 bases and J gave up 2 bases, with 8 bases separating them. In germline, CDR1 is SGHTA, CDR2 FQGNSA. The CDR3 loop spans 16 amino acids. The CDR3: CASSLALGAGANVLTF. CDR3 nucleotide sequence: TGTGCCAGCAGCTTAGCACTTGGAGCTGGGGCCAACGTCCTGACTTTC.

This chain joins TRBV28 and TRBJ2-3; 8 positions agree with TRBD2. The CDR3 is 15 amino acids. The germline gives CDR1 MDHEN, CDR2 SYDVKM. The junction had 5 bases not matched to a gene; V was cut back by 4 bases and J by 2 bases. The CDR3 coding sequence is TGTGCCAGCAGTTCGGGGGGGAAGAACACAGATACGCAGTATTTT. The encoded protein is CASSSGGKNTDTQYF.